The present T cell receptor beta chain was sequenced within a study of cytomegalovirus exposure and HLA in healthy donors. Study-level findings and limits: Later analysis suggested links between common viral pathogens and several top significant clusters. DRB1 had the most TCR associations and HLA-C the fewest, a later analysis found, with rates varying by HLA locus.

It was healthy bone marrow donors who served as donors. Trimming took 2 bases from V and 7 from J, leaving 7 bases between them. The CDR3 consists of 13 residues. CDR1 is SGHRS and CDR2 is YFSETQ in the germline V gene. Worth noting for this clone: Its antigen is currently unknown.

Amplification used 60 Vbeta primers and 13 Jbeta primers. Method: immunoSEQ multiplex PCR; TCRdb's copy keeps in-frame clones and lacks some. This sample yields some 140,000 clones, of which less than 80% are seen a single time; 2.1% belongs to the top ten. Sequenced material: PBMCs. The J gene is TRBJ1-6, the V gene TRBV5-1, with unresolved D. The origin of this receptor is a young man in good health and CMV-seronegative. This chain's CDR3 is CASSFERNSPLHF. Here the CDR3 DNA reads TGCGCCAGCAGCTTTGAGAGGAATTCACCCCTCCACTTT.